This entry lists 30 T cell receptor beta chains sequenced from one sample in a study of regulatory T cells in long-lasting Graves disease. Time point given: persistent/refractory GD, antithyroid drugs over 5 years with positive TRAb. The TCR library was made from RNA that had been extracted from PBMCs in TRIzol. The authors built TCR beta libraries using iRepertoire HTBI primers and Arm-PCR of CDR3 regions. TCRdb itself ran the multiplex PCR reads through MiXCR, one entry per CDR3 protein. The data hold about 430,000 distinct CDR3 sequences, with roughly a fifth observed a single time. The specimen comprised peripheral blood mononuclear cells (PBMCs), sampled when the disease was refractory, from a patient treated with antithyroid drugs. These receptors were taken from a female donor with Graves disease.

A remark on this clonotype: With a much larger clone just one base away, this may be a read error. This sequence joins TRBV18 and TRBJ2-5; no clear D. The CDR3 has 12 amino acids. CDR1 is KGHSH and CDR2 is LQKENI in the germline V gene. The V end lost 2 bases, the J end lost 5 bases, and 6 bases lay between the germline ends. DNA for the CDR3: TGTGCCAGCTCACCAGAGTTTGAGACCCAGTACTTC. Translation: CASSPEFETQYF.

In this sample, this clonotype turned up a few times. The chain carries TRBV12-3 or TRBV12-4 and TRBJ2-3; D ambiguous. The CDR3 spans 13 residues. Trimming pared 6 bases from V and 0 bases from J, leaving 7 bases between. The CDR3 sequence: CASRGLSTDTQYF. CDR3 in DNA: TGTGCCAGCAGAGGGCTAAGCACAGATACGCAGTATTTT.

This chain joins TRBV9 and TRBJ1-5; TRBD1 aligns across 7 bases. The CDR3 runs to 15 residues. Germline CDR1 and CDR2: SGDLS and YYNGEE. Losses at the gene ends were 4 bases for V and 0 bases for J; bases not matched to a gene: 4. The CDR3 nucleotides read TGTGCCAGCAGCCGGGGGGACAGTAGCAATCAGCCCCAGCATTTT. It encodes CASSRGDSSNQPQHF. Complete variable domain (other parts from reference TRBV9 and TRBJ1-5): DSGVTQTPKHLITATGQRVTLRCSPRSGDLSVYWYQQSLDQGLQFLIQYYNGEERAKGNILERFSAQQFPDLHSELNLSSLELGDSALYFCASSRGDSSNQPQHFGDGTRLSIL.

The chain is built from TRBV7-3 and TRBJ2-2; the D gene is possibly TRBD2 (5 bases). This CDR3 region has 13 residues. The V gene lost 5 bases and the J gene lost 5 bases, with 9 bases spanning the gap. In germline, CDR1 is SGHTA, CDR2 FQGTGA. The CDR3 here is CASSHTGTGELFF. DNA of the CDR3: TGTGCCAGCAGCCATACGGGGACCGGGGAGCTGTTTTTT.

This clonotype has at least ten counts. The genes are TRBV12-3 or TRBV12-4 and TRBJ2-5; TRBD2 might be the D (5 bases). The CDR3 spans 14 residues. Trimming removed 2 bases from V and 5 bases from J, with 12 bases in between. The CDR3 bases are TGTGCCAGCAGTTTATTACTAGTTGCGGAGACCCAGTACTTC. Its protein product is CASSLLLVAETQYF.

This clonotype came up many times. The rearrangement links TRBV3-1 to TRBJ1-5; a weak D match, TRBD1 (6 bases). Germline CDR1 LGHDT, CDR2 YNNKEL (reference sequence). V shed 0 bases and J shed 5 bases, with 11 bases lying between them. The length of the CDR3 is 15 residues. The CDR3 here is CASSQDWGHHQPQHF. The DNA for the CDR3 is TGTGCCAGCAGCCAAGATTGGGGGCATCATCAGCCCCAGCATTTT.

A note on this clonotype: A much larger clonotype is one base distant, so this may be a read error. The V and J genes are TRBV28 and TRBJ1-1; D is unclear. CDR1 is MDHEN and CDR2 is SYDVKM in the germline V gene. The germline V and J ends were trimmed by 8 bases and 4 bases, with 23 bases remaining between them. The CDR3 is 16 residues long. CDR3 protein: CASGLPAGGRGTEAFF. As DNA, the CDR3 is TGTGCCAGCGGACTCCCGGCGGGTGGCCGCGGCACTGAAGCTTTCTTT.

The gene calls are TRBV9 and TRBJ2-1; D is uncertain. The germline CDR1 and CDR2 sequences are SGDLS and YYNGEE. This CDR3 contains 13 residues. The ends were cut back, 4 bases at V and 7 bases at J, with 12 bases in the middle. The CDR3 DNA is TGTGCCAGCAGCCAGAGCACCCTTAATGAGCAGTTCTTC. Amino acids: CASSQSTLNEQFF. The full variable domain, its missing parts supplied by reference TRBV9 and TRBJ2-1, is DSGVTQTPKHLITATGQRVTLRCSPRSGDLSVYWYQQSLDQGLQFLIQYYNGEERAKGNILERFSAQQFPDLHSELNLSSLELGDSALYFCASSQSTLNEQFFGPGTRLTVL.

This chain connects TRBV5-1 to TRBJ2-2; D unclear. CDR3 length equals 13 residues. Trimming removed 4 bases at V and 6 bases at J, with 10 bases between. Germline CDR1 SGHRS, CDR2 YFSETQ. CDR3 protein: CASSPYLAGELFF. The CDR3 DNA reads TGCGCCAGCAGCCCATACCTCGCCGGGGAGCTGTTTTTT.

The chain links TRBV20-1 to TRBJ2-1; 11 bases align to TRBD2. The CDR3 runs to 16 residues. The germline V gene encodes CDR1 DFQATT and CDR2 SNEGSKA (reference sequence). V was clipped by 3 bases and J by 8 bases; unmatched bases: 12. CDR3 loop: CSASDHTSGSFHEQFF. DNA of the CDR3: TGCAGTGCTAGCGACCATACTAGCGGGAGTTTCCATGAGCAGTTCTTC.

The table lists this clonotype with many counts. The rearrangement joins TRBV28 to TRBJ1-6, with TRBD1 identical over 10 bases. Trimming cost V 1 base and J 10 bases; bases outside gene matches: 4. CDR1 is MDHEN, CDR2 SYDVKM, per germline. The CDR3 covers 15 residues. The CDR3 here is CASSLSGTGESPLHF. CDR3 DNA sequence: TGTGCCAGCAGTTTATCGGGGACAGGGGAATCACCCCTCCACTTT.

This clonotype was observed a handful of times. A far larger clone is only one base removed, so a read error is likely. V and J are TRBV7-9 and TRBJ2-7; 11 nucleotides align to TRBD1. Germline assignment: CDR1 SEHNR and CDR2 FQNEAQ (reference sequence). CDR3 size: 15 residues. V shed 5 bases, J shed 4 bases, and the junction held 7 bases outside the gene matches. The CDR3 coding sequence is TGTGCCAGCAGCCCCCCGGACAGGGGGCTTTACGAGCAGTACTTC. Encoded protein: CASSPPDRGLYEQYF. Complete variable domain (other parts from reference TRBV7-9 and TRBJ2-7): DTGVSQNPRHKITKRGQNVTFRCDPISEHNRLYWYRQTLGQGPEFLTYFQNEAQLEKSRLLSDRFSAERPKGSFSTLEIQRTEQGDSAMYLCASSPPDRGLYEQYFGPGTRLTVT.

Note on this clonotype: A much bigger clone sits one base away, suggesting this may be a read error. J is TRBJ2-5 and V is TRBV6-2 or TRBV6-3, with D tentatively TRBD2 (6 bases). The germline V gene encodes CDR1 MNHEY and CDR2 SVGEGT. This CDR3 contains 11 residues. Trimming shortened V by 7 bases and J by 9 bases, and 12 bases separated the two germline ends. The CDR3 DNA is TGTGCCAGCACGGCCGGGGAGGCCCAGTACTTC. Translation: CASTAGEAQYF.

This clonotype turned up a few times. This sequence joins TRBV9 and TRBJ1-1; 9 nucleotides match TRBD1. Per germline, CDR1 SGDLS and CDR2 YYNGEE. This CDR3 comprises 15 residues. V shed 2 bases, J shed 4 bases, and the junction held 6 bases outside the gene matches. CDR3 region: CASSVDRGFGTEAFF. Written as DNA, the CDR3 is TGTGCCAGCAGCGTTGACAGGGGGTTCGGCACTGAAGCTTTCTTT.

Many counts were recorded for this clonotype. The chain employs TRBV2 and TRBJ1-6, with D possibly matching TRBD1 (5 bases). The germline gives CDR1 SNHLY, CDR2 FYNNEI. With 5 bases removed from V and 5 bases from J, the gap between germline ends came to 10 bases. This CDR3 comprises 14 residues. The CDR3, as DNA: TGTGCCAGCAGTCGGGGCGTTAATAATTCACCCCTCCACTTT. As protein: CASSRGVNNSPLHF.

This clonotype was seen more than once but under ten times. The chain combines TRBV27 with TRBJ2-2; D is ambiguous. Germline assignment: CDR1 MNHEY and CDR2 SMNVEV (reference sequence). The V and J ends lost 1 base and 3 bases respectively, with 3 bases between them. The CDR3 is 13 amino acids. In DNA, the CDR3 is TGTGCCAGCAGTTTATATGACACCGGGGAGCTGTTTTTT. Encoded protein: CASSLYDTGELFF.

This clonotype was found a few times. This chain uses TRBV7-2 with TRBJ2-7; 8 bases fit TRBD2. CDR1 is SGHTA, CDR2 FQGNSA, per germline. V gave up 5 bases and J gave up 2 bases; unmatched junction bases: 8. The CDR3 extends over 15 amino acids. The DNA for the CDR3 is TGTGCCAGCAGCCCCGGGGGCGGGAGGACCTACGAGCAGTACTTC. Translating it yields CASSPGGGRTYEQYF.

This clonotype was seen a handful of times. The CDR3 protein is CASSYAGLGYTF. The CDR3, as DNA: TGTGCCAGCAGTTATGCGGGGTTGGGCTACACCTTC. V usage is TRBV6-4 and J usage is TRBJ1-2; unclear D gene. V was clipped by 5 bases and J by 8 bases, with 12 bases between them. The CDR3 totals 12 residues. The germline V gene has CDR1 MRHNA and CDR2 SNTAGT.

J is TRBJ2-7 and V is TRBV10-3; 9 bases match TRBD1. With V trimmed by 6 bases and J by 6 bases, 12 bases remained unmatched. The CDR3 is made up of 15 amino acids. CDR1 and CDR2 from the germline V gene are ENHRY and SYGVKD. The CDR3 region is CAISRGQGTSLEQYF. The CDR3 DNA sequence: TGTGCCATCAGCCGCGGACAGGGGACGTCTCTCGAGCAGTACTTC.

A few counts support this clonotype. The chain recombines TRBV20-1 with TRBJ2-7, with D possibly being TRBD2 (6 bases). Germline V gives CDR1 DFQATT, CDR2 SNEGSKA (reference sequence). V gave up 6 bases and J gave up 6 bases, with 21 bases separating them. The CDR3 is made up of 14 amino acids. The CDR3 bases are TGCAGTGCAACCCGCGGGGATAGCGCCGGCGAGCAGTACTTC. Translation gives CSATRGDSAGEQYF.

This clonotype was seen at least ten times. The chain is built from TRBV28 and TRBJ2-7; 15 nucleotides match TRBD2. The germline V gene has CDR1 MDHEN and CDR2 SYDVKM. This CDR3 region has 16 residues. J gave up 5 bases and V 5 bases, and 7 bases lay outside the gene matches. The CDR3 loop is CASSRGTSGRSHEQYF. For the CDR3, the DNA is TGTGCCAGCAGTCGCGGGACTAGCGGGAGGTCCCACGAGCAGTACTTC.

The chain carries TRBV20-1 and TRBJ2-7; D remains ambiguous. Trimming stripped 4 bases from V and 5 bases from J, with 18 bases between. The V gene's germline CDR1 is DFQATT and CDR2 SNEGSKA (reference sequence). There are 14 residues in the CDR3. CDR3 coding DNA: TGCAGTGCTACACAGAGGTCCGGCTACCACGAGCAGTACTTC. Protein: CSATQRSGYHEQYF.

Worth noting for this clonotype: This may be a read error, as it is one base from a much larger clone. Here the CDR3 DNA reads TGTGCCAGTCTCTCTCGCGGGAAGTCCTACGGGCAGTACTTC. It codes for CASLSRGKSYGQYF. The gene calls are TRBV5-6 and TRBJ2-7; D is possibly TRBD2 (6 bases). The CDR3 is 14 residues long. Germline CDR1 SGHDT, CDR2 YYEEEE.

This clonotype was recorded at least ten times. The chain links TRBV5-1 to TRBJ2-2, with D unclear. In germline, CDR1 is SGHRS, CDR2 YFSETQ. The CDR3 runs 14 residues. V lost 3 bases, J lost 5 bases, and 11 bases lay in between. This CDR3 reads CASSSYMETGELFF. CDR3 DNA sequence: TGCGCCAGCAGCTCCTACATGGAGACCGGGGAGCTGTTTTTT.

This clonotype appeared many times. The V and J genes are TRBV28 and TRBJ2-5, with TRBD1 as a possible D gene (8 bases). V gave up 3 bases and J gave up 0 bases, with 23 bases separating them. This CDR3 spans 19 amino acids. CDR1 and CDR2 from the germline V gene are MDHEN and SYDVKM. The DNA of the CDR3 is TGTGCCAGCAGTTTGGGAGGGGACAGGACCTATAGATACCAAGAGACCCAGTACTTC. Its translation is CASSLGGDRTYRYQETQYF. Drawing the rest from reference TRBV28 and TRBJ2-5, the complete variable domain is DVKVTQSSRYLVKRTGEKVFLECVQDMDHENMFWYRQDPGLGLRLIYFSYDVKMKEKGDIPEGYSVSREKKERFSLILESASTNQTSMYLCASSLGGDRTYRYQETQYFGPGTRLLVL.

The sample holds many counts of this clonotype. The chain combines TRBV5-5 with TRBJ2-5; the D gene is possibly TRBD2 (5 bases). Trimming removed 0 bases from V and 5 bases from J, with 14 bases in between. CDR1 is SGHKS and CDR2 is YYEKEE in the germline V gene (reference sequence). This CDR3 contains 15 residues. CDR3 sequence (DNA): TGTGCCAGCAGCTTGGACTTGAGGGCTGGGGAGACCCAGTACTTC. Translation: CASSLDLRAGETQYF. Using reference TRBV5-5 and TRBJ2-5 for the parts outside the CDR3, the full variable domain is DAGVTQSPTHLIKTRGQQVTLRCSPISGHKSVSWYQQVLGQGPQFIFQYYEKEERGRGNFPDRFSARQFPNYSSELNVNALLLGDSALYLCASSLDLRAGETQYFGPGTRLLVL.

In its sample, this clonotype was seen once. The chain carries TRBV7-9 and TRBJ2-5; 11 nucleotides line up with TRBD2. The end of the DNA fits TRBJ2-4 better, so the J call may be wrong. Germline CDR1 is SEHNR and CDR2 is FQNEAQ (reference sequence). The CDR3 runs to 15 residues. The CDR3 loop reads CASSLGLAGKNIQYF. CDR3 coding DNA: TGTGCCAGCAGCTTAGGACTAGCGGGGAAAAACATTCAGTACTTC.

The table lists this clonotype with many counts. The chain uses TRBV13 and TRBJ2-7; 10 positions agree with TRBD2. V dropped 0 bases and J dropped 3; count of bases not matched to a gene: 5. The CDR3 is made up of 16 amino acids. Germline V gene sequence: CDR1 PRHDT, CDR2 FYEKMQ (reference sequence). The CDR3 sequence is CASSLGLAGEYYEQYF. The DNA for the CDR3 is TGTGCCAGCAGCTTAGGGCTAGCGGGAGAATACTACGAGCAGTACTTC.

This clonotype was observed a few times. The V gene is TRBV6-1, the J gene TRBJ1-6, with 10 bases fitting TRBD1. Germline V CDR1 and CDR2: MNHNS, SASEGT. The junction had 10 bases not matched to a gene; V was cut back by 6 bases and J by 8 bases. There are 16 residues in the CDR3. Written as DNA, the CDR3 is TGTGCCAGCAGCGAAACCTGGACAGGGGGGCATTCACCCCTCCACTTT. Protein product: CASSETWTGGHSPLHF.

This clonotype was detected once. A much larger clonotype is one base distant, so this may be a read error. This chain connects TRBV28 to TRBJ2-4; 7 nucleotides agree with TRBD1. The germline gives CDR1 MDHEN, CDR2 SYDVKM. The CDR3 length is 16 residues. V shed 6 bases and J 1 base; nucleotides not matched to a gene: 9. The CDR3 protein is CASSRDSCFAKNIQYF. The DNA for the CDR3 is TGTGCCAGCAGCCGGGACAGCTGCTTTGCCAAAAACATTCAGTACTTC. Together with reference TRBV28 and TRBJ2-4, the CDR3 gives the full variable domain: DVKVTQSSRYLVKRTGEKVFLECVQDMDHENMFWYRQDPGLGLRLIYFSYDVKMKEKGDIPEGYSVSREKKERFSLILESASTNQTSMYLCASSRDSCFAKNIQYFGAGTRLSVL.